This TCR beta chain came from a study of CD8 T cells in ankylosing spondylitis. Findings of the study overall: A motif in TCR beta, a set of fewer than ten highly homologous variants, appeared characteristic of ankylosing spondylitis blood.

This clonotype was observed a single time. Its cognate antigen is unknown. Germline CDR1 reads DFQATT; CDR2 reads SNEGSKA (reference sequence). The CDR3 length is 15 residues. Unmatched junction bases numbered 12, after V lost 5 bases and J lost 6 bases. TCRdb recomputed calls from the 5' RACE reads with MiXCR, one row per CDR3 protein. The table shows some 400,000 distinct CDR3 sequences, with about 22% occurring only once. The sequencing sample was made of blood, either unsorted or a sorted T cell fraction (not recorded which). The chain uses TRBV20-1 and TRBJ2-1; TRBD2 matches at 8 bases. The sequence was collected from a male donor with ankylosing spondylitis. The CDR3 DNA reads as TGCAGTGCTCAAACGACTAGCGCCTACGGCAATGAGCAGTTCTTC. Its translation is CSAQTTSAYGNEQFF.